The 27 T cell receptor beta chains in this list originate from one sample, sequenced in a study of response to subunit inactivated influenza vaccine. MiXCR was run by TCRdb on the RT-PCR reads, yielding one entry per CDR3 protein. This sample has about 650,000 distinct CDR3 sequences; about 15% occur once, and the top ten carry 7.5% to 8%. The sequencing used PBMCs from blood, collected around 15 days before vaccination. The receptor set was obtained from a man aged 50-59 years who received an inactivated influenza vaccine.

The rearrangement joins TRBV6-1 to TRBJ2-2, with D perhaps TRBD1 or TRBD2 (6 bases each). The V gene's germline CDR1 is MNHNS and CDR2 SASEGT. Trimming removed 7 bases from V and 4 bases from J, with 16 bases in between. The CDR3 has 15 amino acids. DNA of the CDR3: TGTGCCAGCACTCCCCCGGGGGCATTCACCGGGGAGCTGTTTTTT. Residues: CASTPPGAFTGELFF.

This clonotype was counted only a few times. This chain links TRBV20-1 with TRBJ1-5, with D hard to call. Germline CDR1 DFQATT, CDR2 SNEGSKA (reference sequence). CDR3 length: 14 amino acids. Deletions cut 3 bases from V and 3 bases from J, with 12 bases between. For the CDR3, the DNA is TGCAGTGCTAGGGCGTTAGGGAACAATCAGCCCCAGCATTTT. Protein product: CSARALGNNQPQHF.

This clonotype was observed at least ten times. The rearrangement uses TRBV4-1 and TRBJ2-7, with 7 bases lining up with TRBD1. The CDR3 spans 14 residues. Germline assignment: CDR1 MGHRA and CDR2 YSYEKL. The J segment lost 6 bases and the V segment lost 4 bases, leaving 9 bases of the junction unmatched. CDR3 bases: TGCGCCAGCAGCCCCGTTTGGGGACAGCTCGAGCAGTACTTC. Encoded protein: CASSPVWGQLEQYF.

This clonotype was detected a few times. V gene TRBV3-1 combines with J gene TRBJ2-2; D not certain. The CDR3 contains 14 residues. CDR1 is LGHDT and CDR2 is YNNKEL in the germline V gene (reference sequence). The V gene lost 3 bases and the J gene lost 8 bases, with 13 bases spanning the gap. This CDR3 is CASSQGFTTGELFF. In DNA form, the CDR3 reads TGTGCCAGCAGCCAGGGGTTTACAACTGGGGAGCTGTTTTTT.

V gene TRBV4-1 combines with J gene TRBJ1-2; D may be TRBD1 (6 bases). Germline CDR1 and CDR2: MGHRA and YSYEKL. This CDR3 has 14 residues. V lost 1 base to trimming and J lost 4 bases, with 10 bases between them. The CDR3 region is CASSQVRGGYGYTF. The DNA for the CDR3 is TGCGCCAGCAGCCAAGTAAGGGGGGGCTATGGCTACACCTTC.

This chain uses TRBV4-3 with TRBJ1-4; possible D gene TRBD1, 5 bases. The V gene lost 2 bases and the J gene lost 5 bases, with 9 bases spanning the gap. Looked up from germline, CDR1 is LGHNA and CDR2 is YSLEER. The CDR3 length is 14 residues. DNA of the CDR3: TGCGCCAGCAGCCAAAATCGACAGAATGAAAAACTGTTTTTT. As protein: CASSQNRQNEKLFF.

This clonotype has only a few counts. In DNA, the CDR3 is TGCGCCAGCAGACGGGACACCTACACTGAAGCTTTCTTT. Translated, it gives CASRRDTYTEAFF. J is TRBJ1-1 and V is TRBV4-1, with D perhaps matching TRBD1 (6 bases). V shed 6 bases and J shed 3 bases, with 11 bases lying between them. CDR3 length: 13 residues. Germline CDR1 reads MGHRA; CDR2 reads YSYEKL.

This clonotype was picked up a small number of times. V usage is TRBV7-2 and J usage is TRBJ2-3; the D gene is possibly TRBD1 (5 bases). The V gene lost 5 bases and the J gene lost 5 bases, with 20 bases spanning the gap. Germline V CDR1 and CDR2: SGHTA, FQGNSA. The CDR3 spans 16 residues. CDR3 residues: CASSVGVGRAVDTQYF. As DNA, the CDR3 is TGTGCCAGCAGCGTAGGGGTTGGCAGGGCTGTAGATACGCAGTATTTT.

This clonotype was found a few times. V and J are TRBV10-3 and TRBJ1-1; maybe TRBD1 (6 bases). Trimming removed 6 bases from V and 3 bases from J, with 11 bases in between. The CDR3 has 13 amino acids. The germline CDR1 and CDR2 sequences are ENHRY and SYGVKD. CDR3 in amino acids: CAIRLDRDTEAFF. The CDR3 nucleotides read TGTGCCATCAGACTGGACAGAGACACTGAAGCTTTCTTT.

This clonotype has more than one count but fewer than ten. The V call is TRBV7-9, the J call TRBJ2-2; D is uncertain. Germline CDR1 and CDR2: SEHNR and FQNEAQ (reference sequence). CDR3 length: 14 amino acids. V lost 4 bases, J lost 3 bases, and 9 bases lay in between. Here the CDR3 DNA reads TGTGCCAGCAGCTATCAGTCATACACCGGGGAGCTGTTTTTT. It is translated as CASSYQSYTGELFF.

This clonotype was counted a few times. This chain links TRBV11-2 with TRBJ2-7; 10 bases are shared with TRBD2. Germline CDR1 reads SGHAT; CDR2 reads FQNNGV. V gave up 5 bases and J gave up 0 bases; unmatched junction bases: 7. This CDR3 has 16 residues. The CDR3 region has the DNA TGTGCCAGCAGCCACGGACTAGCGGTAAGCTCCTACGAGCAGTACTTC. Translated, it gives CASSHGLAVSSYEQYF.

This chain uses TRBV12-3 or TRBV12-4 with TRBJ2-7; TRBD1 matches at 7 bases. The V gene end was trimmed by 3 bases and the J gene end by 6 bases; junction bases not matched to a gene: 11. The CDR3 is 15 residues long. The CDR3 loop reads CASSFYPPTGTEQYF. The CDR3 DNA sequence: TGTGCCAGCAGTTTTTATCCCCCGACAGGGACCGAGCAGTACTTC.

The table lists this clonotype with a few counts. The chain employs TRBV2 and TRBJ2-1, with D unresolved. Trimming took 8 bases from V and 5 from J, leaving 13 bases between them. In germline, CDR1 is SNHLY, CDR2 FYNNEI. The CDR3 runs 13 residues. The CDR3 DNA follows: TGTGCCAGCTTAGCATCTCCGGACAATGAGCAGTTCTTC. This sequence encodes CASLASPDNEQFF.

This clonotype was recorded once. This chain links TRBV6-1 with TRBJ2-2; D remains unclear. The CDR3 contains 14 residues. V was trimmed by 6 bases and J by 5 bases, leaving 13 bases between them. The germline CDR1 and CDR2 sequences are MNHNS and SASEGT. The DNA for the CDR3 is TGTGCCAGCAGCCCTATATCCGGGACCGGGGAGCTGTTTTTT. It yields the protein CASSPISGTGELFF.

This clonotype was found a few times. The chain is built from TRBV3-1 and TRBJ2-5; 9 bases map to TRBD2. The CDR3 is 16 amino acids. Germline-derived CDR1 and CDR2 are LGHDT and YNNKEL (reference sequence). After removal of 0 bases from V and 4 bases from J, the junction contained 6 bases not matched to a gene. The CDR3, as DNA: TGTGCCAGCAGCCAAGAGTCTGCGGGGGGGCGAGAGACCCAGTACTTC. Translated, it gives CASSQESAGGRETQYF.

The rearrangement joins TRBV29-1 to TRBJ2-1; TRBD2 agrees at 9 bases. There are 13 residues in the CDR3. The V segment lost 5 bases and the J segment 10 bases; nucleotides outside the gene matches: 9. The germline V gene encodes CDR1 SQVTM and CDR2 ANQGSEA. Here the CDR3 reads CSVRASGEVEQFF. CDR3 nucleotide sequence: TGCAGCGTTCGGGCTAGCGGGGAGGTCGAGCAGTTCTTC.

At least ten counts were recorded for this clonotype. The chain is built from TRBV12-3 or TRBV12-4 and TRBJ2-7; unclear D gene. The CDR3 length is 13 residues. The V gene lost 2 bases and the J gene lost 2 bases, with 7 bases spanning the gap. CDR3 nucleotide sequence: TGTGCCAGCAGTTTAAGGATGGCCTACGAGCAGTACTTC. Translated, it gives CASSLRMAYEQYF.

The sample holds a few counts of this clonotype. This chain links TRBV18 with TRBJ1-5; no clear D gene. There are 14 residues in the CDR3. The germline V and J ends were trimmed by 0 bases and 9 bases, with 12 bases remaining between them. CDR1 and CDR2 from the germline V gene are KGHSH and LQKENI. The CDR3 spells CASSPPGPRWPQHF. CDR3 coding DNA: TGTGCCAGCTCACCACCGGGTCCCAGGTGGCCCCAGCATTTT.

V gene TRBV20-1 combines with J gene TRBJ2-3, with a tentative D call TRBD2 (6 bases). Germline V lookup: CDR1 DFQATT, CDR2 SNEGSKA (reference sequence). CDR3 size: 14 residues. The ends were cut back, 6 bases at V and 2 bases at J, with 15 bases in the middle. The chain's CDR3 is CSADGGVATDTQYF. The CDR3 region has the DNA TGCAGTGCCGACGGAGGGGTGGCCACAGATACGCAGTATTTT.

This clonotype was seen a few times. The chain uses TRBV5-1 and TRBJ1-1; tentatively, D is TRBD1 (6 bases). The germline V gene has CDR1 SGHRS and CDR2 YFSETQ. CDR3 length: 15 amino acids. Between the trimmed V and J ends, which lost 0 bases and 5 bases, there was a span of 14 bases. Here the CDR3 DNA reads TGCGCCAGCAGCTTGGGCCAGGGGAAGGAAACTGAAGCTTTCTTT. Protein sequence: CASSLGQGKETEAFF.

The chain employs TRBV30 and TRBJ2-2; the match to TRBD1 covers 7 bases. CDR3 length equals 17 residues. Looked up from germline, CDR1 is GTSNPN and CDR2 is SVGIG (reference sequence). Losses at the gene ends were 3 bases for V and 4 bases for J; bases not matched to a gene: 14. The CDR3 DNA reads TGTGCCTGGAGCTATGTTAGGACAGGTCGGGGCACCGGGGAGCTGTTTTTT. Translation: CAWSYVRTGRGTGELFF.

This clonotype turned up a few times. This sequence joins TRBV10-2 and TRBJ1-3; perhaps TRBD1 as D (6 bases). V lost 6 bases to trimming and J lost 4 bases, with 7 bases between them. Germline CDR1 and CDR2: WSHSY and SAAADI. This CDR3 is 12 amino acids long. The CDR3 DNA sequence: TGCGCCAGCAGAGGACAGGGAAACACCATATATTTT. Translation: CASRGQGNTIYF.

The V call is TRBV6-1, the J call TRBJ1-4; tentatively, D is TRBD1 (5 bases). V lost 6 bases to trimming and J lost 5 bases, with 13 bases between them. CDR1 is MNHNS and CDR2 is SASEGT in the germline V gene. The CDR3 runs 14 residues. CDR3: CASRSVGGNEKLFF. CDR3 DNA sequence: TGTGCCAGCAGGTCCGTGGGGGGAAATGAAAAACTGTTTTTT.

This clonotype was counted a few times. The CDR3 reads CASSPRGQVYSPLHF. CDR3 bases: TGTGCCAGTAGTCCGAGAGGACAGGTGTATTCACCCCTCCACTTT. The chain links TRBV19 to TRBJ1-6, with 7 positions matching TRBD1. In germline, CDR1 is LNHDA, CDR2 SQIVND (reference sequence). The V and J ends lost 5 bases and 8 bases, in that order; junction bases with no gene match: 9. The CDR3 spans 15 residues.

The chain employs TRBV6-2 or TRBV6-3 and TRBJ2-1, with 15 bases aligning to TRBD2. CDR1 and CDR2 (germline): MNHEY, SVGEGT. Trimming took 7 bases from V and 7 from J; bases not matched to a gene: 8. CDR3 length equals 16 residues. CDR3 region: CASTAAGTSGRNEQFF. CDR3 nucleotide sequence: TGTGCCAGCACCGCCGCCGGGACTAGCGGGAGGAATGAGCAGTTCTTC.

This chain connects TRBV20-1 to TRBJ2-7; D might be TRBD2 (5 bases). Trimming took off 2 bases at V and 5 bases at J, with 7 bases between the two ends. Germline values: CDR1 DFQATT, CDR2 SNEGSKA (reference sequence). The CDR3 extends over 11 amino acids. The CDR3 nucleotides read TGCAGTGCTAGATCCGGGAACGAGCAGTACTTC. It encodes CSARSGNEQYF.

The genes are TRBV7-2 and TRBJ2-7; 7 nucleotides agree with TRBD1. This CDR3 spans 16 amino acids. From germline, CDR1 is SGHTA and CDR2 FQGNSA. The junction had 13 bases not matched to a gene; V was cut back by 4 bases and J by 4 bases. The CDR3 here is CASSSRLQGNSYEQYF. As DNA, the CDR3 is TGTGCCAGCAGCTCTCGTTTACAGGGGAATAGTTACGAGCAGTACTTC.